These T cell receptor beta chains were read from a single sample in a study of shared clonotypes between healthy human individuals. TCRdb's copy holds only in-frame clones and misses some; the assay was immunoSEQ multiplex PCR. The sample shows approximately 2,000,000 clones, over 85% of them seen only once. Sequenced material: naive CD8+ T cells from PBMCs. These receptors all come from a man aged 18 to 30 in good health. Some clones in this sample may be carry-over from other donors' samples. The CDR3 runs from the conserved cysteine through the conserved F or W. The D gene is left open where the match is weak. A row's size may be missing; if present it is once, few, many or a size class.

v_call: TRBV7-9
d_call: TRBD2
j_call: TRBJ2-1
clone_size: -
cdr3_nt: TGTGCCAGCAGCTCCCCCGCAATGGGGGAGGGGCCCTACAATGAGCAGTTCTTC
cdr3_aa: CASSSPAMGEGPYNEQFF

v_call: TRBV6-1
d_call: TRBD1
j_call: TRBJ2-7
clone_size: -
cdr3_nt: TGTGCCAGCGGGTTTGACAGGGGCTACGAGCAGTACTTC
cdr3_aa: CASGFDRGYEQYF

v_call: TRBV19
d_call: -
j_call: TRBJ2-7
clone_size: -
cdr3_nt: TGTGCCAGTACCCCTGGGGCTGGGAATTACGAGCAGTACTTC
cdr3_aa: CASTPGAGNYEQYF

v_call: TRBV27
d_call: -
j_call: TRBJ2-1
clone_size: -
cdr3_nt: TGTGCCAGCAGTCTCCTGGGATACAATGAGCAGTTCTTC
cdr3_aa: CASSLLGYNEQFF

v_call: TRBV5-5
d_call: TRBD1
j_call: TRBJ2-3
clone_size: -
cdr3_nt: TGTGCCAGCAGCCAGACAGGGTGGGGTACAGATACGCAGTATTTT
cdr3_aa: CASSQTGWGTDTQYF

v_call: TRBV9
d_call: TRBD1
j_call: TRBJ2-2
clone_size: -
cdr3_nt: TGTGCCAGCAGCAACCGGGACAGGGAGATCGGGGAGCTGTTTTTT
cdr3_aa: CASSNRDREIGELFF

v_call: TRBV27
d_call: TRBD2
j_call: TRBJ2-4
clone_size: -
cdr3_nt: TGTGCCAGCAGTTACGGGAGGGCTGCCAAAAACATTCAGTACTTC
cdr3_aa: CASSYGRAAKNIQYF

v_call: TRBV28
d_call: -
j_call: TRBJ1-1
clone_size: -
cdr3_nt: TGTGCCAGCAGTTTGCGAGGGGCAGGGCTGAACACTGAAGCTTTCTTT
cdr3_aa: CASSLRGAGLNTEAFF

v_call: TRBV5-6
d_call: -
j_call: TRBJ2-1
clone_size: -
cdr3_nt: TGTGCCAGCAGCTTGGCCCAAGTGGGGCAGTTCTTC
cdr3_aa: CASSLAQVGQFF

v_call: TRBV6-5
d_call: -
j_call: TRBJ1-1
clone_size: -
cdr3_nt: TGTGCCAGCAGTTACGGGGAGTCAAACACTGAAGCTTTCTTT
cdr3_aa: CASSYGESNTEAFF

v_call: TRBV5-4
d_call: TRBD2
j_call: TRBJ2-5
clone_size: -
cdr3_nt: TGTGCCAGCAGCTTTGTTGGCGGGAGAGGAGAGACCCAGTACTTC
cdr3_aa: CASSFVGGRGETQYF

v_call: TRBV29-1
d_call: TRBD1
j_call: TRBJ2-1
clone_size: -
cdr3_nt: TGCAGCGTTCGGGGGGCCCTTCCGGGCATTGTGGGGACAGGGCCCTACAATGAGCAGTTCTTC
cdr3_aa: CSVRGALPGIVGTGPYNEQFF

v_call: TRBV5-1
d_call: TRBD2
j_call: TRBJ2-6
clone_size: -
cdr3_nt: TGCGCCAGCAGCGCAAGGACTAGCGGGAGAGACGCCCTTAGCTTTGGGGCCAACGTCCTGACTTTC
cdr3_aa: CASSARTSGRDALSFGANVLTF

v_call: TRBV6-5
d_call: TRBD1
j_call: TRBJ1-1
clone_size: -
cdr3_nt: TGTGCCAGCAACAAACAGGGGCGAGGGACTGAAGCTTTCTTT
cdr3_aa: CASNKQGRGTEAFF

v_call: TRBV13
d_call: -
j_call: TRBJ2-7
clone_size: once
cdr3_nt: TGTGCCAGCAGCGCGGGACGGCGGGAATCTTGGGGGTACTTC
cdr3_aa: CASSAGRRESWGYF

v_call: TRBV7-9
d_call: TRBD2
j_call: TRBJ2-3
clone_size: -
cdr3_nt: TGTGCCAGCAGCTTAGCGGGGTCTAGCGGGAGAACAGATACGCAGTATTTT
cdr3_aa: CASSLAGSSGRTDTQYF

v_call: TRBV9
d_call: -
j_call: TRBJ1-2
clone_size: -
cdr3_nt: TGTGCCAGCAGCGTAGCTTTTACTTCTAACTATGGCTACACCTTC
cdr3_aa: CASSVAFTSNYGYTF

v_call: TRBV5-1
d_call: -
j_call: TRBJ2-1
clone_size: -
cdr3_nt: TGCGCCAGCAGCACCCCGAATGCTGAGCAGTTCTTC
cdr3_aa: CASSTPNAEQFF

v_call: TRBV4-1
d_call: TRBD2
j_call: TRBJ2-7
clone_size: -
cdr3_nt: TGCGCCAGCAGCCAAATGCTAGCGGGGGCCTACGAGCAGTACTTC
cdr3_aa: CASSQMLAGAYEQYF

v_call: TRBV9
d_call: -
j_call: TRBJ2-3
clone_size: few
cdr3_nt: TGTGCCAGCAGCGTAGAGGGGAGCACAGATACGCAGTATTTT
cdr3_aa: CASSVEGSTDTQYF

v_call: TRBV11-2
d_call: -
j_call: TRBJ2-7
clone_size: -
cdr3_nt: TGTGCCAGCAGCTTAGGTTCGAACGAGCAGTACTTC
cdr3_aa: CASSLGSNEQYF

v_call: TRBV6-6
d_call: -
j_call: TRBJ1-4
clone_size: -
cdr3_nt: TGTGCCAGCAGTCAACATACAGGCACTAATGAAAAACTGTTTTTT
cdr3_aa: CASSQHTGTNEKLFF

v_call: TRBV6-5
d_call: -
j_call: TRBJ2-7
clone_size: -
cdr3_nt: TGTGCCAGCAGGACACTCCGCTCCTACGAGCAGTACTTC
cdr3_aa: CASRTLRSYEQYF

v_call: TRBV29-1
d_call: -
j_call: TRBJ1-2
clone_size: -
cdr3_nt: TGCAGCGTTGAGCCAGGCAATGGCTACACCTTC
cdr3_aa: CSVEPGNGYTF

v_call: TRBV27
d_call: -
j_call: TRBJ2-2
clone_size: -
cdr3_nt: TGTGCCAGCAGTTTCAGCAACACCGGGGAGCTGTTTTTT
cdr3_aa: CASSFSNTGELFF

v_call: TRBV28
d_call: -
j_call: TRBJ2-1
clone_size: -
cdr3_nt: TGTGCCAGCAGGGAATACAATGAGCAGTTCTTC
cdr3_aa: CASREYNEQFF

v_call: TRBV19
d_call: -
j_call: TRBJ2-4
clone_size: -
cdr3_nt: TGTGCCAGTAGTATGGCCAGTTTGAACATTCAGTACTTC
cdr3_aa: CASSMASLNIQYF

v_call: TRBV28
d_call: -
j_call: TRBJ1-2
clone_size: -
cdr3_nt: TGTGCCAGCAGTTTAGGATCAGGAAACTATGGCTACACCTTC
cdr3_aa: CASSLGSGNYGYTF

v_call: TRBV10-3
d_call: -
j_call: TRBJ2-7
clone_size: -
cdr3_nt: TGTGCCATCAGTGAGACCCTGGTGTCCTACGAGCAGTACTTC
cdr3_aa: CAISETLVSYEQYF

v_call: TRBV15
d_call: -
j_call: TRBJ1-2
clone_size: -
cdr3_nt: TGTGCCACCAGCAGAGATACGGGGGGCAGCTATGGCTACACCTTC
cdr3_aa: CATSRDTGGSYGYTF

v_call: TRBV28
d_call: TRBD2
j_call: TRBJ2-7
clone_size: -
cdr3_nt: TGTGCCAGCAGCCTGGGGACTAGCGGGTCCTACGAGCAGTACTTC
cdr3_aa: CASSLGTSGSYEQYF

v_call: TRBV6-1
d_call: TRBD1
j_call: TRBJ2-2
clone_size: few
cdr3_nt: TGTGCCAGCAGTGAAAGGGACAGGGCTCCCGGGGAGCTGTTTTTT
cdr3_aa: CASSERDRAPGELFF

v_call: TRBV27
d_call: -
j_call: TRBJ1-1
clone_size: -
cdr3_nt: TGTGCCAGCAGGGTGTCGCCGGGAACTGAAGCTTTCTTT
cdr3_aa: CASRVSPGTEAFF

v_call: TRBV29-1
d_call: -
j_call: TRBJ2-1
clone_size: -
cdr3_nt: TGCAGCGTTGAAGGTGGGAGCTCCTACAATGAGCAGTTCTTC
cdr3_aa: CSVEGGSSYNEQFF

v_call: TRBV27
d_call: TRBD2
j_call: TRBJ2-2
clone_size: -
cdr3_nt: TGTGCCAGCAGCCTAGGGACTAGCGGGAAAGTCGGGGAGCTGTTTTTT
cdr3_aa: CASSLGTSGKVGELFF

v_call: TRBV14
d_call: -
j_call: TRBJ1-1
clone_size: few
cdr3_nt: TGTGCCAGCAGCCAAGTGGGGCATCCGAACACTGAAGCTTTCTTT
cdr3_aa: CASSQVGHPNTEAFF

v_call: TRBV28
d_call: -
j_call: TRBJ2-7
clone_size: -
cdr3_nt: TGTGCCAGCAGTTGGGGGGCAAAATTCGAGCAGTACTTC
cdr3_aa: CASSWGAKFEQYF

v_call: TRBV15
d_call: -
j_call: TRBJ1-4
clone_size: -
cdr3_nt: TGTGCCACCAGCAGAGATCGGGGGGTAGGGCTGTTTTTT
cdr3_aa: CATSRDRGVGLFF

v_call: TRBV7-9
d_call: -
j_call: TRBJ2-1
clone_size: -
cdr3_nt: TGTGCCAGCAGCTTGGACGTAGGTGCCTACAATGAGCAGTTCTTC
cdr3_aa: CASSLDVGAYNEQFF

v_call: TRBV25-1
d_call: -
j_call: TRBJ2-7
clone_size: -
cdr3_nt: TGTGCCAGCAGTGAACAGCGACTGATCGAGCAGTACTTC
cdr3_aa: CASSEQRLIEQYF

v_call: TRBV28
d_call: -
j_call: TRBJ2-7
clone_size: -
cdr3_nt: TGTGCCACCGGCCCGCATTGGTCCCCTCAAGGGTGGCAGTACTTC
cdr3_aa: CATGPHWSPQGWQYF

v_call: TRBV19
d_call: -
j_call: TRBJ2-7
clone_size: -
cdr3_nt: TGTGCCAGTAGTTTCGAAGGGGGGAACTACGAGCAGTACTTC
cdr3_aa: CASSFEGGNYEQYF

v_call: TRBV11-2
d_call: -
j_call: TRBJ2-5
clone_size: -
cdr3_nt: TGTGCCAGCAGCCCCCGGCGGGAAGAGACCCAGTACTTC
cdr3_aa: CASSPRREETQYF

v_call: TRBV5-6
d_call: -
j_call: TRBJ2-5
clone_size: -
cdr3_nt: TGTGCCAGCAGACAACGGACAGAACCCTGGGAGACCCAGTACTTC
cdr3_aa: CASRQRTEPWETQYF

v_call: TRBV6-6
d_call: -
j_call: TRBJ2-1
clone_size: -
cdr3_nt: TGTGCCAGCACCCCTGGAAGAGATGAGCAGTTCTTC
cdr3_aa: CASTPGRDEQFF